Listed below are T cell receptor beta chains from one sample, sequenced in a study of cytomegalovirus exposure and HLA in healthy donors. Generated by immunoSEQ multiplex PCR, the TCRdb table keeps only in-frame clones and is missing some. The sample gives 150,000 to 200,000 clones, 95% to 96% of which show up once; roughly 1% is in the top ten. Material: PBMCs. The receptors were sampled from a woman in her late teens or twenties in good health and CMV-seronegative. Each CDR3 is given with its conserved first and last residue. The order of the fields is J gene, clone size, D gene, V gene, CDR3 DNA, CDR3 protein. D genes are given only for firm matches. The size field is filled for only some rows; it gives once, few, many or a size class.

J: TRBJ1-1
size: .
D: .
V: TRBV6-1
DNA: TGTGCCAGCAGTGACGGAGTCCTGCGCCCTGAAGCTTTCTTT
CDR3: CASSDGVLRPEAFF

J: TRBJ1-1
size: .
D: .
V: TRBV4-1
DNA: TGCGCCAGCAGCCGAGACGGGGAGAAGCGGGGTGTCACTGAAGCTTTCTTT
CDR3: CASSRDGEKRGVTEAFF

J: TRBJ1-4
size: .
D: TRBD1
V: TRBV5-8
DNA: TGTGCCAGCAGCTTGGGACGACAGGGAGGCGAAAAACTGTTTTTT
CDR3: CASSLGRQGGEKLFF

J: TRBJ2-5
size: .
D: TRBD2
V: TRBV6-4
DNA: TGTGCCAGCAGTGACGCAAAACGGGGGGGCCGAGCATGGGAGACCCAGTACTTC
CDR3: CASSDAKRGGRAWETQYF

J: TRBJ1-2
size: .
D: TRBD1
V: TRBV7-2
DNA: TGTGCCGTTCCTCGGACAGGGTACGGCTACACCTTC
CDR3: CAVPRTGYGYTF

J: TRBJ2-2
size: .
D: TRBD1
V: TRBV11-3
DNA: TGTGCCAGCAGTCCGGGACAGGGGAACACCGGGGAGCTGTTTTTT
CDR3: CASSPGQGNTGELFF

J: TRBJ2-7
size: .
D: .
V: TRBV5-1
DNA: TGCGCCAGCAGCTTGGCCAGATACTACGAGCAGTACTTC
CDR3: CASSLARYYEQYF

J: TRBJ1-1
size: .
D: .
V: TRBV25-1
DNA: TGTGCCAGCAGTGAATGGTACATGAACACTGAAGCTTTCTTT
CDR3: CASSEWYMNTEAFF

J: TRBJ1-1
size: .
D: TRBD1
V: TRBV30
DNA: TGTGCCTGGGGCCCCCGACAGGGTCTGAACACTGAAGCTTTCTTT
CDR3: CAWGPRQGLNTEAFF

J: TRBJ2-3
size: .
D: .
V: TRBV7-9
DNA: TGTGCCAGCAGCTTGCGGGACGGCACAGATACGCAGTATTTT
CDR3: CASSLRDGTDTQYF

J: TRBJ1-2
size: .
D: .
V: TRBV6-5
DNA: TGTGCCAGCAAGAGGGGGGGCCGTGGCTACACCTTC
CDR3: CASKRGGRGYTF

J: TRBJ2-3
size: .
D: TRBD2
V: TRBV29-1
DNA: TGCAGCGTTAGCGGGAGCCACACAGATACGCAGTATTTT
CDR3: CSVSGSHTDTQYF

J: TRBJ1-1
size: few
D: .
V: TRBV18
DNA: TGTGCCAGCTCTGTGAGGCGCGGGAGTGACACTGAAGCTTTCTTT
CDR3: CASSVRRGSDTEAFF

J: TRBJ2-7
size: .
D: .
V: TRBV23-1
DNA: TGCGCCAGCAGTCGCGGAAATTACTACTACGAGCAGTACTTC
CDR3: CASSRGNYYYEQYF

J: TRBJ1-2
size: .
D: .
V: TRBV2
DNA: TGTGCCAGCACCTCCACGGGGTCTCGCTATGGCTACACCTTC
CDR3: CASTSTGSRYGYTF

J: TRBJ2-1
size: .
D: .
V: TRBV7-3
DNA: TGTGCCAGCAGCTTAAACGCTAACAATGAGCAGTTCTTC
CDR3: CASSLNANNEQFF

J: TRBJ2-1
size: .
D: TRBD2
V: TRBV7-8
DNA: TGTGCCAGCAGCTTAGAGGGACTAGCCCGCGGAGATGAGCAGTTCTTC
CDR3: CASSLEGLARGDEQFF

J: TRBJ2-1
size: .
D: .
V: TRBV6-5
DNA: TGTGCCAGCAGCCGGGGAGCGGGTGCATACAATGAGCAGTTCTTC
CDR3: CASSRGAGAYNEQFF

J: TRBJ1-2
size: .
D: .
V: TRBV4-2
DNA: TGTGCCAGCAGCAGGGGTTCTGGGTATGGCTACACCTTC
CDR3: CASSRGSGYGYTF

J: TRBJ2-6
size: .
D: .
V: TRBV27
DNA: TGTGCCAGCAGTTCCTTGGGGCCTGGGGCCAACGTCCTGACTTTC
CDR3: CASSSLGPGANVLTF

J: TRBJ2-1
size: .
D: TRBD2
V: TRBV5-6
DNA: TGTGCCAGCAGCCCCACTAGCGGGGAATACAATGAGCAGTTCTTC
CDR3: CASSPTSGEYNEQFF

J: TRBJ1-6
size: once
D: .
V: TRBV7-9
DNA: TGTGCCAGCACCCGCGGGGGACCAACCTATAATTCACCCCTCCACTTT
CDR3: CASTRGGPTYNSPLHF

J: TRBJ1-5
size: .
D: .
V: TRBV7-2
DNA: TGTGCCAGCAGCAGGGACATTAGCAATCAGCCCCAGCATTTT
CDR3: CASSRDISNQPQHF

J: TRBJ2-5
size: .
D: .
V: TRBV7-3
DNA: TGTGCCAGCAGCGCAGATTCTAGGGGCCTGGGGGAGACCCAGTACTTC
CDR3: CASSADSRGLGETQYF

J: TRBJ2-7
size: .
D: .
V: TRBV19
DNA: TGTGCCAGTAGCCGACACCGTGGGGAGCAGTACTTC
CDR3: CASSRHRGEQYF

J: TRBJ2-4
size: .
D: TRBD2
V: TRBV10-1
DNA: TGCGCCAGCAAACCTCCCCCGGGACTAGGAGGGGGTTTAGCCAAAAACATTCAGTACTTC
CDR3: CASKPPPGLGGGLAKNIQYF

J: TRBJ1-2
size: .
D: .
V: TRBV5-6
DNA: TGTGCCAGCAGCTACAGCTATGGCTACACCTTC
CDR3: CASSYSYGYTF

J: TRBJ1-5
size: .
D: .
V: TRBV7-9
DNA: TGTGCCAGCAGCTTAGGCGGCATAGGAATCACGGGGAATCAGCCCCAGCATTTT
CDR3: CASSLGGIGITGNQPQHF

J: TRBJ2-1
size: .
D: .
V: TRBV29-1
DNA: TGCAGCGTTGTGGCAGGGGTCTCCTCTAACAATGAGCAGTTCTTC
CDR3: CSVVAGVSSNNEQFF

J: TRBJ1-1
size: .
D: TRBD1
V: TRBV5-1
DNA: TGCGCCAGCAGCTTTTGGACAGGGACGACAGCTGAAGCTTTCTTT
CDR3: CASSFWTGTTAEAFF

J: TRBJ2-5
size: .
D: TRBD1
V: TRBV5-1
DNA: TGCGCCAGCAGCCACGGGACAGGGGGTGGGGAGACCCAGTACTTC
CDR3: CASSHGTGGGETQYF

J: TRBJ2-3
size: .
D: .
V: TRBV4-1
DNA: TGCGCCAGCAGCCAAGATAGCCATCTGGGAGGTGATACGCAGTATTTT
CDR3: CASSQDSHLGGDTQYF

J: TRBJ2-1
size: .
D: TRBD2
V: TRBV4-1
DNA: TGCGCCAGCAGCCAAGAGCGCGCGGGGGGTCACAATGAGCAGTTCTTC
CDR3: CASSQERAGGHNEQFF

J: TRBJ1-2
size: .
D: .
V: TRBV2
DNA: TGTGCCAGCAGAAGAGCTAACTATGGCTACACCTTC
CDR3: CASRRANYGYTF